This TCR beta chain was recovered during a study of blood T cells in healthy people across ages. A second 7 to 11 cycle PCR used barcoded and J-beta primers. Sequencing recovered at least 3 million CDR3-containing paired-end reads from each sample. TCRdb called the 5' RACE reads again in MiXCR, with one record for every CDR3 protein. The table shows roughly 1,700,000 distinct CDR3 sequences, with 25% to 30% occurring only once. Study findings and constraints: What prevented conclusive comparison of naive and antigen-experienced cells was that PBMCs were unsorted.

RNA extraction gave at least 5.5 micrograms of total RNA per sample. The V and J ends lost 6 bases and 0 bases, in that order; junction bases with no gene match: 2. Per germline, CDR1 DFQATT and CDR2 SNEGSKA (reference sequence). The length of the CDR3 is 14 residues. Notes on this clonotype: Its antigen is not known.

The rearrangement uses TRBV20-1 and TRBJ2-7; the match to TRBD2 covers 13 bases. This sequence originates from a woman aged 25 to 39 in good health. What was sequenced was blood. CDR3 nucleotides: TGCAGTGCCGGGACTAGCGGGGACTCCTACGAGCAGTACTTC. Translating gives CSAGTSGDSYEQYF.